This entry describes one T cell receptor (beta chain). The data derive from a study of cytotoxic CD8 clonotypes in ibrutinib-treated CLL. With 10 bases removed from V and 6 bases from J, the gap between germline ends came to 16 bases. The CDR3 spans 13 residues. From germline, CDR1 is MNHEY and CDR2 SVGAGI. Clones were sequenced by immunoSEQ multiplex PCR, and TCRdb holds only the in-frame ones, with some missing. The sample contains around 140,000 clones, roughly 76% of which appear only once. The sequences come from PBMCs, collected after 24 months of ibrutinib treatment. The chain joins TRBV6-5 to TRBJ2-1; perhaps TRBD2 as D (5 bases). The TCR originated in a human donor with chronic lymphocytic leukemia. This CDR3 is CATGPAGPNEQFF. As DNA, the CDR3 is TGTGCCACCGGGCCGGCGGGCCCCAATGAGCAGTTCTTC.